These T cell receptor beta chains were read from a single sample in a study of OX40 agonist ivuxolimab in advanced cancers. The method was immunoSEQ multiplex PCR; TCRdb's version includes in-frame clones alone and lacks a portion of them. The data show about 14,000 clones, about 83% seen once. The source was CD4+ or CD8+ T cells sorted from blood, collected in a trial of the OX40 agonist ivuxolimab. Source of these receptors: an adult with an advanced solid tumor such as melanoma, head and neck, liver or kidney cancer. Each CDR3 is given with its conserved first and last residue. D genes are given only for firm matches. Size tells how often a clone was seen (once, few, many) or the class of an expanded clone, and some rows leave it out.

once	TRBJ2-2	TRBD1	TRBV9	TGTGCCAGCGCCGGACAGGCCACCGGGGAGCTGTTTTTT	CASAGQATGELFF
NA	TRBJ2-7	TRBD2	TRBV6-1	TGTGCCAGCAGTCCAGCGGGGGCGACCTACGAGCAGTACTTC	CASSPAGATYEQYF
once	TRBJ1-4	NA	TRBV23-1	TGCGCCAGCAGTTGTCGCCAGGAACCTAATGAAAAACTGTTTTTT	CASSCRQEPNEKLFF
few	TRBJ1-6	NA	TRBV5-1	TGCGCCAGCAGCCGGGATCCAGGGCCCAATTCACCCCTCCACTTT	CASSRDPGPNSPLHF
NA	TRBJ1-1	NA	TRBV19	TGTGCCAGTAGTATTCAGGGGATCATGAACACTGAAGCTTTCTTT	CASSIQGIMNTEAFF
NA	TRBJ2-7	NA	TRBV10-3	TGTGCCATCAGTGAGTCTGACCCGACAGGGAGGATCTACGAGCAGTACTTC	CAISESDPTGRIYEQYF
NA	TRBJ1-5	NA	TRBV2	TGTGCCAGCAGTGAAGCGCTGGCAGGGCGCCTGGGTTATAGCAATCAGCCCCAGCATTTT	CASSEALAGRLGYSNQPQHF
once	TRBJ1-2	TRBD1	TRBV19	TGTGCCAGTTCCACAGGGGGGACATTCTCTAACTATGGCTACACCTTC	CASSTGGTFSNYGYTF
NA	TRBJ2-7	NA	TRBV18	TGTGCCAGCTCACCCCAACGACGTACCTACGAGCAGTACTTC	CASSPQRRTYEQYF
NA	TRBJ1-2	NA	TRBV4-2	TGTGCCAGCAGCCAAGATCTAGGGAACTATGGCTACACCTTC	CASSQDLGNYGYTF
NA	TRBJ1-5	NA	TRBV6-1	TGTGCCAGCCGGGTGTTAATCAATCAGCCCCAGCATTTT	CASRVLINQPQHF
NA	TRBJ1-6	TRBD1	TRBV11-1	TGTGCCAGCAGCTTAGTTGGGACAGAAGATTCACCCCTCCACTTT	CASSLVGTEDSPLHF
NA	TRBJ1-6	TRBD1	TRBV7-2	TGTGCCAGCAGCTCACAGGGGGTTCTGGTGACGGAGGGGAATTCACCCCTCCACTTT	CASSSQGVLVTEGNSPLHF
NA	TRBJ2-1	TRBD2	TRBV30	TGTGCCTGGAGAGTAGGGACTAGCGGGGTCTACAATGAGCAGTTCTTC	CAWRVGTSGVYNEQFF
once	TRBJ2-2	TRBD2	TRBV9	TGTGCCAGCAGCGACGGACTAGCGGGGGGGCCAACCGGGGAGCTGTTTTTT	CASSDGLAGGPTGELFF
NA	TRBJ2-1	TRBD1	TRBV18	TGTGCCAGCTCGCCCGACAGGGGGGGGAATGAGCAGTTCTTC	CASSPDRGGNEQFF
NA	TRBJ2-3	TRBD2	TRBV11-3	TGTGCCAGCAGCTCCGGACTAGCGGGGGGACCCATCGCAGATACGCAGTATTTT	CASSSGLAGGPIADTQYF
NA	TRBJ1-1	NA	TRBV5-1	TGCGCCAGCAGCTTGGGGTGGACAGCGGTTGAAGCTTTCTTT	CASSLGWTAVEAFF
NA	TRBJ2-5	TRBD1	TRBV7-9	TGTGCCAGCAGCCAGAAGACAGGGACGTACCAAGAGACCCAGTACTTC	CASSQKTGTYQETQYF
NA	TRBJ1-4	TRBD1	TRBV19	TGTGCCAGTACCACTCAGGGGGCGGCTAATGAAAAACTGTTTTTT	CASTTQGAANEKLFF
NA	TRBJ1-2	NA	TRBV29-1	TGCAGCGTTGAAGATCTGACAGATAACTATGGCTACACCTTC	CSVEDLTDNYGYTF
NA	TRBJ2-7	TRBD1	TRBV5-4	TGTGCCAGCAGACCGGGACAGGGCTCGTCCTACGAGCAGTACTTC	CASRPGQGSSYEQYF
NA	TRBJ2-1	NA	TRBV19	TGTGCCAGTAGTTTTCCGGACGGAAATGAGCAGTTCTTC	CASSFPDGNEQFF
once	TRBJ1-1	NA	TRBV18	TGTGCCAGCTCAGCAGAAGGAGGCACTGAAGCTTTCTTT	CASSAEGGTEAFF
NA	TRBJ1-3	NA	TRBV5-1	TGCGCCAGCAGCTTGGATACGCTATCCTCTGGAAACACCATATATTTT	CASSLDTLSSGNTIYF
NA	TRBJ1-6	NA	TRBV5-8	TGTGCCAGCAGCCGGGGGCTAACCCTGGTTAATTCACCCCTCCACTTT	CASSRGLTLVNSPLHF
NA	TRBJ2-6	TRBD1	TRBV25-1	TGTGCCAGCAGTGTCCGGGACAGTCTTTCTGGGGCCAACGTCCTGACTTTC	CASSVRDSLSGANVLTF
NA	TRBJ1-3	TRBD1	TRBV7-9	TGTGCCAGCAGCCTCAGTCCCGGGACAGGGGCTGGAAACACCATATATTTT	CASSLSPGTGAGNTIYF
NA	TRBJ1-2	NA	TRBV29-1	TGCAGCGCTCGCTACGGACCTTATGGCTACACCTTC	CSARYGPYGYTF
few	TRBJ2-1	NA	TRBV5-1	TGCGCCAGCAGCCCAACTAGTCAGGGTGAGCAGTTCTTC	CASSPTSQGEQFF
NA	TRBJ1-1	NA	TRBV2	TGTGCCAGCAGCCAAGAAGCGAACACTGAAGCTTTCTTT	CASSQEANTEAFF
NA	TRBJ1-2	TRBD1	TRBV5-6	TGTGCCAGCAGCTTGGGAAGGGGGCAGGCGGGGTATGGCTACACCTTC	CASSLGRGQAGYGYTF
NA	TRBJ2-7	TRBD2	TRBV10-3	TGTGCCATCAGTGCCCCCCCAGCGGGGGTCTACGAGCAGTACTTC	CAISAPPAGVYEQYF
NA	TRBJ2-1	NA	TRBV2	TGTGCCAGCAGTGAACACCCCGGGGGTGGGACCTACAATGAGCAGTTCTTC	CASSEHPGGGTYNEQFF
NA	TRBJ1-1	NA	TRBV29-1	TGCAGCGTTGAAACGAGGGTGGGAGCCGGCACTGAAGCTTTCTTT	CSVETRVGAGTEAFF
NA	TRBJ2-5	TRBD2	TRBV2	TGTGCCAGCAGTGCGGGGAGGGGAATTCGACAGATACAAGAGACCCAGTACTTC	CASSAGRGIRQIQETQYF
NA	TRBJ2-2	TRBD2	TRBV30	TGTGCCTGGAGCGTACTTAGCGGGGGGAAGACCGGGGAGCTGTTTTTT	CAWSVLSGGKTGELFF
NA	TRBJ2-7	TRBD1	TRBV7-9	TGTGCCAGCAGCTATGGGACAGAGTATTCCTACGAGCAGTACTTC	CASSYGTEYSYEQYF
once	TRBJ1-5	NA	TRBV6-1	TGTGCCAGCAGTAATACAGCGAATAGCAATCAGCCCCAGCATTTT	CASSNTANSNQPQHF
NA	TRBJ1-3	NA	TRBV29-1	TGCAGCGTTAGGGGACACCTGAGCTCTGGAAACACCATATATTTT	CSVRGHLSSGNTIYF
NA	TRBJ1-5	NA	TRBV7-2	TGTGCCAGCAGCCCCCAAGGGGATCAGCCCCAGCATTTT	CASSPQGDQPQHF
NA	TRBJ1-4	NA	TRBV5-1	TGCGCCAGCAGCCCCGGGACGTTACTTGAAAAACTGTTTTTT	CASSPGTLLEKLFF
NA	TRBJ2-7	TRBD1	TRBV6-1	TGTGCCAGCAGTGAGACAGGGCTCATGCTGGGGCAGTACTTC	CASSETGLMLGQYF
NA	TRBJ1-6	NA	TRBV7-9	TGTGCCAGCAGCTTAGGAGGGGAACTGCCCCTCCACTTT	CASSLGGELPLHF
NA	TRBJ2-6	NA	TRBV5-4	TGTGCCAGCAGCTTGCTGGGGGTGGGCCCTGGGGCCAACGTCCTGACTTTC	CASSLLGVGPGANVLTF
few	TRBJ1-4	TRBD1	TRBV5-1	TGCGCCAGCAGCCCGGACAGGGTTGGCGAAAAACTGTTTTTT	CASSPDRVGEKLFF
few	TRBJ1-2	TRBD1	TRBV11-2	TGTGCCAGCAGCTACGGGACAGGTGTTGGCTACACCTTC	CASSYGTGVGYTF
NA	TRBJ2-4	NA	TRBV5-6	TGTGCCAGCAGCTTGGGAGCGGCCAAAAACATTCAGTACTTC	CASSLGAAKNIQYF
NA	TRBJ2-7	NA	TRBV5-5	TGTGCCAGCAGCCCGGACGGGACCTACGAGCAGTACTTC	CASSPDGTYEQYF
NA	TRBJ2-2	NA	TRBV10-3	TGTGCCATCAGTGAGTCAGACAGAGACACCGGGGAGCTGTTTTTT	CAISESDRDTGELFF
NA	TRBJ2-2	NA	TRBV7-6	TGTGCCAGCAGCTGGACAGTCCCCGGGGAGCTGTTTTTT	CASSWTVPGELFF
NA	TRBJ2-2	TRBD1	TRBV10-3	TGTGCCATCACTGAGGGACAGACGAACACCGGGGAGCTGTTTTTT	CAITEGQTNTGELFF
NA	TRBJ2-6	NA	TRBV19	TGTGCCAGTTGGGACCCGGGGACTGGGGCCAACGTCCTGACTTTC	CASWDPGTGANVLTF
NA	TRBJ1-5	NA	TRBV2	TGTGCCAGCAACTCGGGCCCAGGGAACCACTTGGATCAGCCCCAGCATTTT	CASNSGPGNHLDQPQHF
NA	TRBJ1-1	NA	TRBV4-2	TGTGCCAGCAGCCAAGAAGTTGGCAGGGCAGGAAGAGGGTCTACTGAAGCTTTCTTT	CASSQEVGRAGRGSTEAFF
NA	TRBJ2-4	NA	TRBV5-1	TGCGCCAGCAGCCCGGACTATACTCTAGCCAAAAACATTCAGTACTTC	CASSPDYTLAKNIQYF
NA	TRBJ2-1	TRBD2	TRBV11-3	TGTGCCAGCAGCTTAGGAGGAGGTAGCGGGGGGGCCTACAATGAGCAGTTCTTC	CASSLGGGSGGAYNEQFF
NA	TRBJ1-6	TRBD1	TRBV19	TGTGCCAGTAGTGACCCAGGGGGCGTAAATAATTCACCCCTCCACTTT	CASSDPGGVNNSPLHF